This T cell receptor (beta chain) was captured by sequencing in a study of blood T cells in healthy people across ages. A sample-barcoded 5' primer and a J-beta primer mix were used in a second PCR of roughly 7 to 11 cycles. TCRdb reanalysed the 5' RACE reads using MiXCR and keeps one entry per CDR3 protein. This sample has 800,000 to 900,000 distinct CDR3 sequences, with about 62% found just once. This clonotype turned up a few times. Its antigen remains unidentified. The CDR3 runs to 12 residues. The V end lost 7 bases, the J end lost 5 bases, and 11 bases lay between the germline ends. Germline CDR1 reads ENHRY; CDR2 reads SYGVKD. General study results and limits: It was held that diversity estimates obtained from one million T cells represented underestimates.

This TCR came from a young man in good health. The chain combines TRBV10-3 with TRBJ2-5, with D perhaps matching TRBD1 (6 bases). The sequenced sample was blood. The CDR3 is CAITSGVETQYF. DNA for the CDR3: TGTGCCATCACCTCAGGGGTTGAGACCCAGTACTTC.